This T cell receptor beta chain originates from a study of vaccination and CD4 T cells after COVID-19. This clonotype was counted between two and nine times. Its antigen is unknown. Treatment described: approximately 9-day PBMC culture with coronavirus spike peptide pools or control peptides (ViraFEST assay). Germline V gives CDR1 MDHEN, CDR2 SYDVKM. V lost 8 bases and J 4 bases, leaving 13 bases between the germline ends. This CDR3 contains 13 residues. The Oncomine TCR Beta short-read assay sequenced DNA from cultured CD4+ T cells. In TCRdb, the PCR reads were re-called with MiXCR into one record per CDR3 protein. The profile shows roughly 20,000 distinct CDR3 sequences, around a quarter of them singletons.

The material sequenced was cultured CD4+ T cells from blood. The sequence was collected from a human donor with COVID-19. The V and J genes are TRBV28 and TRBJ2-3; no clear D. The CDR3 loop reads CASGPSVPDTQYF. In DNA form, the CDR3 reads TGTGCCAGCGGTCCGAGTGTTCCAGATACGCAGTATTTT.